These T cell receptor beta chains were read from a single sample in a study of shared clonotypes between healthy human individuals. TCRdb keeps only in-frame clones here, not all; method: immunoSEQ multiplex PCR. The sample has over a million clones; around 78% are singletons. Sequencing was done on a sample of memory CD4+ T cells from PBMCs. The receptors shown here come from a young man in good health. Some clones in this sample may be carry-over from other donors' samples. The CDR3 runs from the conserved cysteine through the conserved F or W. Fields, in order: D gene, clone size, V gene, CDR3 protein. D genes are given only for firm matches. Size is omitted from some rows. Given values are once, few, many or a class for expanded clones.

TRBD2	-	TRBV11-3	CASSLMAGGGELFF
TRBD2	-	TRBV29-1	CSVDPGLANNEQFF
-	-	TRBV27	CASSLLRSTDTQYF
-	-	TRBV7-2	CASSLVPGLQETQYF
TRBD1	-	TRBV9	CASSPTRTGVLYGYTF
TRBD1	-	TRBV20-1	CRGQGGTEAFF
TRBD1	-	TRBV9	CASSDYGTGRNTEAFF
-	once	TRBV7-8	CASPGADPNVLTF
-	-	TRBV7-3	CASSLMGQAVETQYF
TRBD1	-	TRBV7-2	CASSSGGDEKLFF
TRBD2	-	TRBV4-1	CASSSSSGRLNEQYF
-	once	TRBV5-1	CASSLGLGQTQYF
-	-	TRBV28	CASSGTREQYF
-	many	TRBV5-1	CASSPTSSHNEQFF
-	-	TRBV6-6	CASSDRGSEAFF
TRBD1	-	TRBV5-4	CASSRWMGQSGANVLTF
-	-	TRBV7-9	CASSPFEDEQYF
TRBD2	-	TRBV5-1	CASSSASGRAYNEQFF
-	-	TRBV7-6	CASAGQSNQPQHF
-	-	TRBV6-1	CASSEGRKGKLFF
-	-	TRBV19	CASSINGPVLGETQYF
-	-	TRBV5-1	CASSFGHQSGNTIYF
-	-	TRBV9	CASSVGQSMNYGYTF
TRBD2	-	TRBV10-3	CAISAPGGNEQFF
-	-	TRBV11-3	CASSLVPGSGTGELFF
-	-	TRBV7-8	CASSARRTSGTGELFF
-	-	TRBV7-2	CASGPVRDTQYF
-	-	TRBV11-2	CASSLRTGRDGEQYF
-	-	TRBV27	CARTPSSSTDTQYF
TRBD2	-	TRBV28	CASSHLTSGPYNEQFF
TRBD2	-	TRBV9	CASSLSVAGGGSYNEQFF
TRBD1	-	TRBV7-2	CASSKDRDQPQHF
-	-	TRBV5-1	CASSLPTLPFSSYEQYF
-	-	TRBV28	CASSSWTTMNTEAFF
-	-	TRBV2	CASSQWYEQYF
TRBD1	many	TRBV13	CASSQRGRGGYTF